This T cell receptor beta chain was recovered during a study of vaccination effects on CD4 cells after COVID-19. Study in general: Post-vaccine sampling occurred a median 72 days after the second dose.

Germline V lookup: CDR1 MNHNS, CDR2 SASEGT. The CDR3 has 14 residues. Trimming took off 2 bases at V and 5 bases at J, with 12 bases between the two ends. Libraries were prepared by immunoSEQ multiplex PCR; TCRdb keeps only in-frame clonotypes and omits some of them. The table records over 25,000 clones, about 80% of them present only once. Within the ViraFEST assay, antigen-specific CD4+ T cells underwent expansion with viral peptide pools prior to sequencing. Subsequent to a culture period of more than 9 days, CD4+ T cells were isolated. BNT162b2 vaccine or mRNA-1273 vaccine was given to participants in two doses. Wells of a few million PBMC each were grown with 10 IU/ml IL-2 and roughly 9.9 ug/ml peptides. Half-medium exchanges with IL-2 medium took place on days 3 and 7. Regarding this clone: Antigen unknown.

The sample consisted of CD4+ T cells from PBMCs cultured with SARS-CoV-2 spike peptides, taken after COVID-19 vaccination. The source of this sequence is a human donor who received a COVID-19 vaccine. Some clones in this sample may be carry-over from other donors' samples. The rearrangement joins TRBV6-1 to TRBJ1-1; TRBD1 is a possible D gene (5 bases). CDR3 nucleotide sequence: TGTGCCAGCAGTGAAACAGGAAGGATAACTGAAGCTTTCTTT. Translation: CASSETGRITEAFF.